This TCR beta chain was sequenced during a study of PD-L1 blockade in urothelial cancer. Sequencing used immunoSEQ multiplex PCR; TCRdb keeps in-frame clones, though not all of them. This table has about 63,000 clones, roughly 79% appearing once. The V gene lost 5 bases and the J gene lost 3 bases, with 13 bases spanning the gap. This CDR3 has 14 amino acids. CDR1 is MDHEN, CDR2 SYDVKM, per germline. The time point is: pretreatment peripheral blood. V is TRBV28 and J is TRBJ1-1; perhaps TRBD1 as D (5 bases). Sequenced here: PBMCs, sampled around atezolizumab (anti-PD-L1) treatment. The source is a man between 65 and 85 years old with urothelial cancer. CDR3 sequence reads: CASSGLTGDTEAFF. The CDR3 coding sequence is TGTGCCAGCAGTGGTCTAACAGGTGACACTGAAGCTTTCTTT.